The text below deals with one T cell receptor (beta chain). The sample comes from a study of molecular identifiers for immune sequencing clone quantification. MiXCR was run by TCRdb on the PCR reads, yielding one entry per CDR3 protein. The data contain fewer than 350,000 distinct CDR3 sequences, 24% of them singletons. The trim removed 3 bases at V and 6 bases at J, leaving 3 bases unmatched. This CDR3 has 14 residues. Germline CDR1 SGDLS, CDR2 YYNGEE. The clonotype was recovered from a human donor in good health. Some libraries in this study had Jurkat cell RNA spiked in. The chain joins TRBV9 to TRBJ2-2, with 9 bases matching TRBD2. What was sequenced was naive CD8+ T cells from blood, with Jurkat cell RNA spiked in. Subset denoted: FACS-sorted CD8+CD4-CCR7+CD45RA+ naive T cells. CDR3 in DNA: TGTGCCAGCAGCGGCGGCGGGGGGGCCGGGGAGCTGTTTTTT. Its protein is CASSGGGGAGELFF.